The T cell receptor (beta chain) under discussion was sequenced for a study of blood T cell repertoires in COVID-19. Looked up from germline, CDR1 is KGHDR and CDR2 is SFDVKD. With 3 bases removed from V and 3 bases from J, the gap between germline ends came to 19 bases. The CDR3 runs to 17 residues. As handled by the study authors: Researchers report that nucleated cell counts were estimated from reference gene primer amplification. Generated by immunoSEQ multiplex PCR, the TCRdb table keeps only in-frame clones and is missing some. The V and J calls and clone size were taken over from that table, and D and trimming were inferred from the DNA. This sample has approximately 300,000 clones; about nine tenths occur once, and the top ten carry approximately 10%.

The chain is built from TRBV24-1 and TRBJ1-1; D is unresolved. Sequenced input: peripheral blood. This TCR was sampled from a woman aged 25 to 39 with COVID-19, enrolled during active disease. The DNA of the CDR3 is TGTGCCACCAGTGATGCCGGACGAGGGAGTGGGGACACTGAAGCTTTCTTT. Protein product: CATSDAGRGSGDTEAFF.